Below are 14 T cell receptor beta chains sequenced from a single sample in a study of blood T cell repertoires in COVID-19. This table comes from immunoSEQ multiplex PCR, and its TCRdb copy is limited to in-frame clones, with some not included. The sample records some 150,000 clones, 76% being singletons. Sequences were obtained from peripheral blood. These receptors all stem from a man aged 55 to 70 with acute or convalescent COVID-19.

The chain links TRBV10-3 to TRBJ2-3; D is perhaps TRBD1 (5 bases). The germline V and J ends were trimmed by 8 bases and 0 bases, with 15 bases remaining between them. Germline-derived CDR1 and CDR2 are ENHRY and SYGVKD. The CDR3 runs to 15 residues. CDR3: CAIAGMGRSTDTQYF. CDR3 sequence (DNA): TGTGCCATCGCAGGGATGGGCAGGAGCACAGATACGCAGTATTTT.

This clone showed up just a few times. The rearrangement joins TRBV19 to TRBJ2-7; no clear D. This CDR3 spans 14 amino acids. V lost 3 bases and J lost 0, with 9 bases in between. Germline V CDR1 and CDR2: LNHDA, SQIVND (reference sequence). CDR3 region: CASSILPSSYEQYF. The CDR3 DNA reads TGTGCCAGTAGTATCCTACCTAGCTCCTACGAGCAGTACTTC.

This clone was detected only a few times. V and J are TRBV19 and TRBJ2-1; TRBD2 agrees at 11 bases. The length of the CDR3 is 15 residues. The J segment lost 5 bases and the V segment lost 5 bases, leaving 5 bases of the junction unmatched. Germline assignment: CDR1 LNHDA and CDR2 SQIVND (reference sequence). The CDR3 here is CASSPRLAGNNEQFF. As DNA, the CDR3 is TGTGCCAGTAGTCCACGACTAGCGGGGAACAATGAGCAGTTCTTC.

The rearrangement uses TRBV19 and TRBJ2-1; 7 bases are shared with TRBD2. V dropped 3 bases and J dropped 0; count of bases not matched to a gene: 11. This CDR3 is 18 amino acids long. Germline CDR1 LNHDA, CDR2 SQIVND (reference sequence). The CDR3 spells CASSMEAWGGSSYNEQFF. The CDR3 DNA sequence: TGTGCCAGTAGTATGGAAGCCTGGGGCGGGAGCTCCTACAATGAGCAGTTCTTC.

This clone has only a few counts. The same CDR3 also results from other DNA sequences found in this sample. The chain combines TRBV5-1 with TRBJ2-7, with 10 bases fitting TRBD2. This CDR3 comprises 15 residues. From germline, CDR1 is SGHRS and CDR2 YFSETQ. Trimming at V came to 2 bases and at J to 1 base, leaving 3 bases not matched to a gene. CDR3 sequence reads: CASSLTSGISYEQYF. The CDR3 nucleotides read TGCGCCAGCAGCTTAACTAGCGGGATATCCTACGAGCAGTACTTC. The complete variable domain, with remaining parts taken from reference TRBV5-1 and TRBJ2-7, reads KAGVTQTPRYLIKTRGQQVTLSCSPISGHRSVSWYQQTPGQGLQFLFEYFSETQRNKGNFPGRFSGRQFSNSRSEMNVSTLELGDSALYLCASSLTSGISYEQYFGPGTRLTVT.

This rearrangement joins TRBV6-6 to TRBJ1-5; D remains unclear. Germline V gene sequence: CDR1 MNHNY, CDR2 SVGAGI (reference sequence). This CDR3 contains 15 residues. V lost 2 bases to trimming and J lost 7 bases, with 15 bases between them. In nucleotides, the CDR3 is TGTGCCAGCAGTTACGACGGGAAGGGAAGCCAGCCCCAGCATTTT. Residues: CASSYDGKGSQPQHF.

The chain carries TRBV7-2 and TRBJ1-4, with 9 bases fitting TRBD1. Germline CDR1 is SGHTA and CDR2 is FQGNSA. V trimming: 3 bases; J trimming: 0 bases; junction bases outside the gene matches: 5. The CDR3 has 17 residues. CDR3 in DNA: TGTGCCAGCAGCTTGACAGGGGGGCTTGCAACTAATGAAAAACTGTTTTTT. Its translation is CASSLTGGLATNEKLFF.

The CDR3 protein is CATSEWPFSGNTIYF. CDR3 nucleotide sequence: TGTGCCACCAGTGAATGGCCCTTCTCTGGAAACACCATATATTTT. The chain couples TRBV24-1 to TRBJ1-3; D not resolved. The CDR3 totals 15 residues. Per germline, CDR1 KGHDR and CDR2 SFDVKD. The V end was cut by 4 bases, the J end by 0 bases, with 9 bases between.

This clone appeared a few times. The chain joins TRBV2 to TRBJ2-5; 11 bases agree with TRBD2. The CDR3 consists of 16 residues. Trimming at V came to 6 bases and at J to 5 bases, leaving 11 bases not matched to a gene. The germline V gene has CDR1 SNHLY and CDR2 FYNNEI. The CDR3 protein is CASSGQGLAVGETQYF. CDR3 nucleotides: TGTGCCAGCAGCGGCCAGGGACTAGCGGTGGGGGAGACCCAGTACTTC.

J is TRBJ1-5 and V is TRBV7-9, with TRBD1 matching over 10 bases. The CDR3 spans 16 residues. Unmatched junction bases numbered 5, after V lost 5 bases and J lost 1 base. Germline CDR1 SEHNR, CDR2 FQNEAQ (reference sequence). The CDR3, as DNA: TGTGCCAGCAGCCCCGGGACAGGGGACAGCAATCAGCCCCAGCATTTT. Translating it yields CASSPGTGDSNQPQHF.

V gene TRBV3-1 (or the pseudogene TRBV3-2) combines with J gene TRBJ2-2; TRBD2 aligns across 7 bases. The germline CDR1 and CDR2 sequences are LGHDT and YNNKEL (reference sequence). The J segment lost 4 bases and the V segment lost 0 bases, leaving 11 bases of the junction unmatched. There are 18 residues in the CDR3. This CDR3 reads CASSQDIGGGRGTGELFF. DNA of the CDR3: TGTGCCAGCAGCCAAGATATCGGGGGAGGGCGGGGCACCGGGGAGCTGTTTTTT.

This clone was seen a handful of times. V usage is TRBV6-5 and J usage is TRBJ2-7, with D perhaps matching TRBD1 (6 bases). V lost 8 bases, J lost 3 bases, and 8 bases lay in between. Germline V gives CDR1 MNHEY, CDR2 SVGAGI. The CDR3 is 11 residues long. CDR3 sequence reads: CASQGNYEQYF. The CDR3 DNA is TGTGCCAGCCAGGGGAACTACGAGCAGTACTTC.

The chain uses TRBV5-1 and TRBJ1-1; D gene uncertain. Germline CDR1 reads SGHRS; CDR2 reads YFSETQ. The CDR3 totals 13 residues. Trimming stripped 1 base from V and 4 bases from J, with 8 bases between. The CDR3, as DNA: TGCGCCAGCAGCTTGCAAGAGGGCACTGAAGCTTTCTTT. Encoded protein: CASSLQEGTEAFF.

This clone was seen a single time. V usage is TRBV11-2 and J usage is TRBJ2-7; the match to TRBD2 covers 8 bases. With V trimmed by 1 base and J by 3 bases, 8 bases remained unmatched. The CDR3 is 16 amino acids. Per germline, CDR1 SGHAT and CDR2 FQNNGV. The CDR3 loop is CASSLGGSGGNYEQYF. CDR3 nucleotides: TGTGCCAGCAGCTTAGGGGGGAGCGGGGGCAACTACGAGCAGTACTTC.